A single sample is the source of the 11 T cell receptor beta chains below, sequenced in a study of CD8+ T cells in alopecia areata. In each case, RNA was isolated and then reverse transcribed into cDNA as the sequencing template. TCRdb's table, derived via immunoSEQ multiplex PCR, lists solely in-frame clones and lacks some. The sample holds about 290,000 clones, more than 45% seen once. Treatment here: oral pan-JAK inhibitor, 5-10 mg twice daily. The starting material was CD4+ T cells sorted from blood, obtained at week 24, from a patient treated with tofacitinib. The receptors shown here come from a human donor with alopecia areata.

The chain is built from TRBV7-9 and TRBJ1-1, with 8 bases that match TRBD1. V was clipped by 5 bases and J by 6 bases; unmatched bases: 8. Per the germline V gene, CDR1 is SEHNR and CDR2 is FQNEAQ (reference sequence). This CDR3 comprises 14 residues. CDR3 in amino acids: CASSARQGSPEAFF. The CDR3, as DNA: TGTGCCAGCAGCGCCCGACAGGGGTCCCCTGAAGCTTTCTTT.

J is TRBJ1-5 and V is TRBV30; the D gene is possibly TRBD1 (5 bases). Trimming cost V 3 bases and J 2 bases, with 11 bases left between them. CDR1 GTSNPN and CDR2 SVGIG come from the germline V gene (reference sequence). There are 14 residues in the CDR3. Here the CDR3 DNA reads TGTGCCTGGAGGGACGTGGGGGGCAATCAGCCCCAGCATTTT. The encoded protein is CAWRDVGGNQPQHF. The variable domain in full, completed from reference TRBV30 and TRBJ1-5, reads SQTIHQWPATLVQPVGSPLSLECTVEGTSNPNLYWYRQAAGRGLQLLFYSVGIGQISSEVPQNLSASRPQDRQFILSSKKLLLSDSGFYLCAWRDVGGNQPQHFGDGTRLSIL.

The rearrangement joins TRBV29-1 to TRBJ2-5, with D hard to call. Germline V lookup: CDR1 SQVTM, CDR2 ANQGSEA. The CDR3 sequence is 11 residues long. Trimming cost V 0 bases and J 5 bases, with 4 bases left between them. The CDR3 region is CSVEDVETQYF. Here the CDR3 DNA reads TGCAGCGTTGAAGATGTGGAGACCCAGTACTTC.

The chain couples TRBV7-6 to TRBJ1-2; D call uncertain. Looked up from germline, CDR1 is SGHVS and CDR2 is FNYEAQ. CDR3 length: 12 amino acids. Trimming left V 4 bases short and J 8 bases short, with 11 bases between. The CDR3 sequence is CASSSKTGGYTF. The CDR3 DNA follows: TGTGCCAGCAGCTCCAAGACCGGAGGCTACACCTTC.

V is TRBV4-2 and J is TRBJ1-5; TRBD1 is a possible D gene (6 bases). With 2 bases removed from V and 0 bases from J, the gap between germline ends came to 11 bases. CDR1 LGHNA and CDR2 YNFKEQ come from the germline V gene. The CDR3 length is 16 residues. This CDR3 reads CASSQSGQYSNQPQHF. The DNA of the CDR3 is TGTGCCAGCAGCCAATCCGGACAGTATAGCAATCAGCCCCAGCATTTT.

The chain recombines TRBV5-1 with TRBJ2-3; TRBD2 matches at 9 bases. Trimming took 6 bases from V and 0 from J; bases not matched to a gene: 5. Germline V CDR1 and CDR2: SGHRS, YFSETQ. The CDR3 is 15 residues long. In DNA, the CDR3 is TGCGCCAGCACTTCGAGCGGGGGGAGCACAGATACGCAGTATTTT. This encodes CASTSSGGSTDTQYF. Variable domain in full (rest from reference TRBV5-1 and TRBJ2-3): KAGVTQTPRYLIKTRGQQVTLSCSPISGHRSVSWYQQTPGQGLQFLFEYFSETQRNKGNFPGRFSGRQFSNSRSEMNVSTLELGDSALYLCASTSSGGSTDTQYFGPGTRLTVL.

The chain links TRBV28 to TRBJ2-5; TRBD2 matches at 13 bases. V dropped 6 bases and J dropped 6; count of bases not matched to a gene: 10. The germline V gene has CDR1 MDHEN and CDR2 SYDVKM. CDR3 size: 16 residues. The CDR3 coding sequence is TGTGCCAGCAGGCGGAGGGGGACTAGCGGGGTACAGACCCAGTACTTC. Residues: CASRRRGTSGVQTQYF.

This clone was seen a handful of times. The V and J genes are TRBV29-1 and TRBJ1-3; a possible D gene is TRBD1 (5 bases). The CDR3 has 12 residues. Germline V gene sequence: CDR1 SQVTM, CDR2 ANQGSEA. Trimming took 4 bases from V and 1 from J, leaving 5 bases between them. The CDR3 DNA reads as TGCAGCGTTGCAGGGTCTGGAAACACCATATATTTT. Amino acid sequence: CSVAGSGNTIYF.

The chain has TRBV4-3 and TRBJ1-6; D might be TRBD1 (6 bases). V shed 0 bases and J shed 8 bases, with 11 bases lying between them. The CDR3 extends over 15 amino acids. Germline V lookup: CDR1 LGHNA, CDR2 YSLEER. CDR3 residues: CASSQDQGKYSPLHF. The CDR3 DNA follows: TGCGCCAGCAGCCAAGATCAGGGGAAGTATTCACCCCTCCACTTT.

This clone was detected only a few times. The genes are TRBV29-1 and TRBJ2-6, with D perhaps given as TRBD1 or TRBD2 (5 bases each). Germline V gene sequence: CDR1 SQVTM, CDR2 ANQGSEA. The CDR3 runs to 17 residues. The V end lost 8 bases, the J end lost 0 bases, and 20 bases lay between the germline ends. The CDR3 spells CSPEKGRTSSGANVLTF. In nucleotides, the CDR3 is TGCAGCCCCGAAAAGGGGAGAACTAGCTCTGGGGCCAACGTCCTGACTTTC. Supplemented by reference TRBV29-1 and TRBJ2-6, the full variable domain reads SAVISQKPSRDICQRGTSLTIQCQVDSQVTMMFWYRQQPGQSLTLIATANQGSEATYESGFVIDKFPISRPNLTFSTLTVSNMSPEDSSIYLCSPEKGRTSSGANVLTFGAGSRLTVL.

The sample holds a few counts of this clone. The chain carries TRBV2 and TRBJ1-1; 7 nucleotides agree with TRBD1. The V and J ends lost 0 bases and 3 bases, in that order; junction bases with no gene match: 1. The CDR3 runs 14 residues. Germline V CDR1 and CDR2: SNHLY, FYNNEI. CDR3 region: CASSEAQGHTEAFF. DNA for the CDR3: TGTGCCAGCAGTGAAGCACAGGGGCACACTGAAGCTTTCTTT.